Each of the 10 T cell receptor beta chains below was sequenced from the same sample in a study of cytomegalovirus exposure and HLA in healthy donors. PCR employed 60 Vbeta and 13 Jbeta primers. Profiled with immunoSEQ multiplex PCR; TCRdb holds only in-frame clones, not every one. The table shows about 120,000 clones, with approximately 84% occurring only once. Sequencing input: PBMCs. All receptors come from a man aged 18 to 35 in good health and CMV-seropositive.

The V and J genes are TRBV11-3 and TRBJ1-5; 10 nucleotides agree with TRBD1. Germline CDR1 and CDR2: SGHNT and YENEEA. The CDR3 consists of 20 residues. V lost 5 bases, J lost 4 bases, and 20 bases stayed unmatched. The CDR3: CASSEQNPGQGLVINQPQHF. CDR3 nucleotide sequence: TGTGCCAGCAGCGAACAGAACCCGGGACAGGGGTTAGTGATAAATCAGCCCCAGCATTTT.

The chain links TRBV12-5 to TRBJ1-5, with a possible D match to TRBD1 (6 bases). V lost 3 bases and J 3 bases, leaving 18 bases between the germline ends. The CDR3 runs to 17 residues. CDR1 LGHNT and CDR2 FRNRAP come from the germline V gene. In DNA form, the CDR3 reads TGTGCTAGTGGTTTTTTCGGGGGGCCGGTGAACAATCAGCCCCAGCATTTT. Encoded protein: CASGFFGGPVNNQPQHF.

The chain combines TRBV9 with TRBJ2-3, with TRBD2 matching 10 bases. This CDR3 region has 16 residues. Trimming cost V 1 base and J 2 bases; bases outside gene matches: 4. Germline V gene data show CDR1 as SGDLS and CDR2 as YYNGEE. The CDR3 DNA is TGTGCCAGCAGCGTATCCAGCGGGAGGGCCACAGATACGCAGTATTTT. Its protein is CASSVSSGRATDTQYF.

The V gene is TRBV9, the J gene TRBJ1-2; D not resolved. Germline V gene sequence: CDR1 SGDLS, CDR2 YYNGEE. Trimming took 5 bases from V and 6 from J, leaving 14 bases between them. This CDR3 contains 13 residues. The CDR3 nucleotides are TGTGCCAGCAGTCCTGTACGGGGAAATGGCTACACCTTC. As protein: CASSPVRGNGYTF. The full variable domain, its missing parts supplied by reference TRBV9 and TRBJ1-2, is DSGVTQTPKHLITATGQRVTLRCSPRSGDLSVYWYQQSLDQGLQFLIQYYNGEERAKGNILERFSAQQFPDLHSELNLSSLELGDSALYFCASSPVRGNGYTFGSGTRLTVV.

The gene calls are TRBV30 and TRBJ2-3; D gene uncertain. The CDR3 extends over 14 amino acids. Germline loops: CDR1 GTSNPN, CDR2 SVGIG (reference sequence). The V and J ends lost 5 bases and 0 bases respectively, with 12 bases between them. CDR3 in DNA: TGTGCCTGGCGGAGATCGGCTAGCACAGATACGCAGTATTTT. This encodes CAWRRSASTDTQYF.

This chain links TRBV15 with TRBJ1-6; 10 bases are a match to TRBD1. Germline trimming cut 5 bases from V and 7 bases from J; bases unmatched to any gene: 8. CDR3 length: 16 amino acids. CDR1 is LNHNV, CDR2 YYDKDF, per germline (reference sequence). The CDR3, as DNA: TGTGCCACCAGCGGACACCCGGGACAGGGGAATTCACCCCTCCACTTT. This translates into CATSGHPGQGNSPLHF.

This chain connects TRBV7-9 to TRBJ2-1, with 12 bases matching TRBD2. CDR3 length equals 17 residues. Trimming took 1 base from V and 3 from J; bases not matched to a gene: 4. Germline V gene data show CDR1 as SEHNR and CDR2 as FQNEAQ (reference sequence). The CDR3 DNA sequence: TGTGCCAGCAGCTTAGTCCGGACTAGCGGGAACTACAATGAGCAGTTCTTC. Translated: CASSLVRTSGNYNEQFF.

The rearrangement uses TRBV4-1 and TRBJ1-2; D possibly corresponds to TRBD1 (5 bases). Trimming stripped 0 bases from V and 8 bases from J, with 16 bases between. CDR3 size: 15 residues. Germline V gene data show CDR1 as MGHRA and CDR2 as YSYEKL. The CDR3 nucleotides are TGCGCCAGCAGCCAAGATAGGGGATCCACAGGCGGCTACACCTTC. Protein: CASSQDRGSTGGYTF.

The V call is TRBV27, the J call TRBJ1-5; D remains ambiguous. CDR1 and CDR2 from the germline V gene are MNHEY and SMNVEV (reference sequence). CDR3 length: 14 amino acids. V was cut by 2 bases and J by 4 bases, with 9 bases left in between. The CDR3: CASSLMAGNQPQHF. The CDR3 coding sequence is TGTGCCAGCAGTTTAATGGCAGGTAATCAGCCCCAGCATTTT.

CDR3 region: CASSQGGGAEAFF. The CDR3 DNA is TGCGCCAGCAGCCAAGGGGGAGGGGCTGAAGCTTTCTTT. V and J are TRBV4-3 and TRBJ1-1; TRBD1 is a possible D gene (5 bases). Deletions cut 1 base from V and 6 bases from J, with 9 bases between. The CDR3 length is 13 residues. The germline V gene has CDR1 LGHNA and CDR2 YSLEER.